This T cell receptor beta chain was sequenced during a study of cytomegalovirus exposure and HLA in healthy donors. Study as a whole: Membership in the Caucasian-associated ancestry cluster was found for about 84% of roughly 400 genotyped donors. Broader study findings: A later analysis reported that several of the most significant clusters appeared to be linked to common viral pathogens, among them Epstein-Barr virus. The study flagged around 150 TCR beta chains as cytomegalovirus-associated.

In the case of this clone: Its antigen remains unidentified.

PCR used 60 Vbeta primers and 13 Jbeta primers. The table came from immunoSEQ multiplex PCR; TCRdb's copy has only in-frame clones and leaves some out. The sample holds around 120,000 clones, 80% seen once. In germline, CDR1 is MNHEY, CDR2 SMNVEV (reference sequence). The CDR3 consists of 17 residues. J gave up 1 base and V 4 bases, and 4 bases lay outside the gene matches. The TCR sequence derives from a male donor in good health and CMV-seronegative. The genes are TRBV27 and TRBJ1-4, with 12 bases lining up with TRBD1. The specimen was PBMCs. CDR3 sequence reads: CASSWDRGQGTNEKLFF. CDR3 coding DNA: TGTGCCAGCAGTTGGGACAGGGGGCAGGGAACTAATGAAAAACTGTTTTTT. Drawing the rest from reference TRBV27 and TRBJ1-4, the complete variable domain is EAQVTQNPRYLITVTGKKLTVTCSQNMNHEYMSWYRQDPGLGLRQIYYSMNVEVTDKGDVPEGYKVSRKEKRNFPLILESPSPNQTSLYFCASSWDRGQGTNEKLFFGSGTQLSVL.